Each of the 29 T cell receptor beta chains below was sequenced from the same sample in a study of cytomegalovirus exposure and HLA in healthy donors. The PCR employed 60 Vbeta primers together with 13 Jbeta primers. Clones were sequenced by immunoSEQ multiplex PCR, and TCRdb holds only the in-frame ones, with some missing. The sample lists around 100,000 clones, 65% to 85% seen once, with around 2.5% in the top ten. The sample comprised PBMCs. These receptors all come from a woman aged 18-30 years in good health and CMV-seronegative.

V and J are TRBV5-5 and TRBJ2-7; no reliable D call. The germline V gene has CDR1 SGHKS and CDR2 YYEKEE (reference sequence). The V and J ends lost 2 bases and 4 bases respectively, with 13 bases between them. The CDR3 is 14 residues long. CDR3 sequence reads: CASSLSLAGYEQYV. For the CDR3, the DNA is TGTGCCAGCAGCTTAAGCTTGGCAGGATACGAGCAGTACGTC.

The CDR3 coding sequence is TGTGCCAGTAGTATGGCTTTCGGGACAGCCCATGCCAAAAACATTCAGTACTTC. This sequence encodes CASSMAFGTAHAKNIQYF. This chain links TRBV19 with TRBJ2-4, with 7 bases aligning to TRBD1. Trimming at V came to 3 bases and at J to 1 base, leaving 12 bases not matched to a gene. The germline CDR1 and CDR2 sequences are LNHDA and SQIVND (reference sequence). The CDR3 covers 18 residues.

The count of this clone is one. The CDR3 sequence is CASSLVEAV. CDR3 nucleotides: TGTGCCAGCAGCTTGGTTGAGGCCGTC. The chain is built from TRBV5-6 and TRBJ2-7, with no clear D. Per germline, CDR1 SGHDT and CDR2 YYEEEE. CDR3 length: 9 residues.

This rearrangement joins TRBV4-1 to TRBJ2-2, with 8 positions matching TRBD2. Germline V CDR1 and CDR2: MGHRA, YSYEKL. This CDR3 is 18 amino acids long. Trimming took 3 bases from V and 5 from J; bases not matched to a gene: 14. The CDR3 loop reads CASSHVGGSGVGTGELFF. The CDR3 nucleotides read TGCGCCAGCAGCCACGTTGGGGGTAGCGGGGTGGGGACCGGGGAGCTGTTTTTT.

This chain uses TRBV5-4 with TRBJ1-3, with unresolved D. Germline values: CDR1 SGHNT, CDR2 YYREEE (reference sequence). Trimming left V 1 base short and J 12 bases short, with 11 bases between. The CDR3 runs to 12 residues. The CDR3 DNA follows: TGTGCCAGCAGCTTGACTGGTCAAAACATATATTTT. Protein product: CASSLTGQNIYF.

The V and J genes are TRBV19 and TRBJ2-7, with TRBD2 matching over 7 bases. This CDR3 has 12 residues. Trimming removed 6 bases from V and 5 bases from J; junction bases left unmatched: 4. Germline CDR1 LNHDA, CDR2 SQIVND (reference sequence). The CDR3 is CASRGLGHEQYF. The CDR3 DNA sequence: TGTGCCAGTAGAGGACTAGGTCACGAGCAGTACTTC.

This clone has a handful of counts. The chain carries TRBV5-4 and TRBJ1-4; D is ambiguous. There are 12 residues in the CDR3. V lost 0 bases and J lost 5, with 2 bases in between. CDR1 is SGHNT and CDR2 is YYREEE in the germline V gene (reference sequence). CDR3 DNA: TGTGCCAGCAGCTTGGCAAATGAAAAACTGTTTTTT. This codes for CASSLANEKLFF. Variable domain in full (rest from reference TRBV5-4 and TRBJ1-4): ETGVTQSPTHLIKTRGQQVTLRCSSQSGHNTVSWYQQALGQGPQFIFQYYREEENGRGNFPPRFSGLQFPNYSSELNVNALELDDSALYLCASSLANEKLFFGSGTQLSVL.

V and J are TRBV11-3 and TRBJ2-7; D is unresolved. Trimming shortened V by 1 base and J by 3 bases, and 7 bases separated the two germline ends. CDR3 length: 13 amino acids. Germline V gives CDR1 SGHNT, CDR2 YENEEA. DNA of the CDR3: TGTGCCAGCAGCTTAGGGCATAACTACGAGCAGTACGTC. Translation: CASSLGHNYEQYV.

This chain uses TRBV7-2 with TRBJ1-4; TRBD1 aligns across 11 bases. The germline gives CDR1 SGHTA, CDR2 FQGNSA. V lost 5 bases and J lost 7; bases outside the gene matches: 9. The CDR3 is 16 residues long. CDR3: CASSPFAGTGGEKLFF. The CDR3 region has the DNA TGTGCCAGCAGCCCCTTCGCCGGGACAGGGGGTGAAAAACTGTTTTTT.

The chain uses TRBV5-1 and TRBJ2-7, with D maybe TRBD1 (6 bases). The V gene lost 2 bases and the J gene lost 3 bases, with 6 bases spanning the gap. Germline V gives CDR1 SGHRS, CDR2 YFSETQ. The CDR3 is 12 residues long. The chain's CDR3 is CASSLGGYEQYF. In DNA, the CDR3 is TGCGCCAGCAGCTTAGGGGGCTACGAGCAGTACTTC.

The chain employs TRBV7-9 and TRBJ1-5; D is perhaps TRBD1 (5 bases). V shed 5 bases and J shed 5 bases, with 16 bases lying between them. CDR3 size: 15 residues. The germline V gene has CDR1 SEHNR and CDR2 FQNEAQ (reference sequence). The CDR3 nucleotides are TGTGCCAGCAGCCGTCGGGATTGGGGGGATCAGCCCCAGCATTTT. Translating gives CASSRRDWGDQPQHF.

The CDR3, as DNA: TGTGCCAGCAGTTACGAGGCCCTCGATACGCAGTATTTT. This gives the protein CASSYEALDTQYF. This chain links TRBV6-6 with TRBJ2-3; no clear D. CDR1 MNHNY and CDR2 SVGAGI come from the germline V gene (reference sequence). The CDR3 consists of 13 residues. V lost 2 bases to trimming and J lost 6 bases, with 9 bases between them.

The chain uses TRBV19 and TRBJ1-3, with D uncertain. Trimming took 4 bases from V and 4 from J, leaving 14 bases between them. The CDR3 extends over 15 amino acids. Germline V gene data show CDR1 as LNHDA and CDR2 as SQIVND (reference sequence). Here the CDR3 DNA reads TGTGCCAGTAGTAGTCGCGTTGAATCGGGAAACACCATATATTTT. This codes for CASSSRVESGNTIYF.

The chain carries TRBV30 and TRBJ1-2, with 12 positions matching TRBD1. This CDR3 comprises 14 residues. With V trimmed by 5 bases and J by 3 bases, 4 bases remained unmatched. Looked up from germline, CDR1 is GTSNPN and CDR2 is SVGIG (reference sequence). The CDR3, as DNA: TGTGCCTGGGGAGGGACAGGGGGCGACTATGGCTACACCTTC. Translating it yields CAWGGTGGDYGYTF.

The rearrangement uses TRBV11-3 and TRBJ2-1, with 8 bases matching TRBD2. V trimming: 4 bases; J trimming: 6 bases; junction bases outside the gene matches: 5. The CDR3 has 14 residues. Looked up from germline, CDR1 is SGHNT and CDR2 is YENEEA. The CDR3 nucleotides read TGTGCCAGCAGCTCGGGACTAGGGAGCAATGAGCAGTTCTTC. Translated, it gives CASSSGLGSNEQFF. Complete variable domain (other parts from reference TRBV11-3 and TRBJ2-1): EAGVVQSPRYKIIEKKQPVAFWCNPISGHNTLYWYLQNLGQGPELLIRYENEEAVDDSQLPKDRFSAERLKGVDSTLKIQPAELGDSAVYLCASSSGLGSNEQFFGPGTRLTVL.

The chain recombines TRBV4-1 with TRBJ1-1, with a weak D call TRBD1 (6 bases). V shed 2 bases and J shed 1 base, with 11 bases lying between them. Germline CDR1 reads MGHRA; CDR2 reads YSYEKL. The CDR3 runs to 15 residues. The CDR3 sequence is CASSQTGLENTEAFF. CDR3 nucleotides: TGCGCCAGCAGCCAAACAGGGTTGGAGAACACTGAAGCTTTCTTT.

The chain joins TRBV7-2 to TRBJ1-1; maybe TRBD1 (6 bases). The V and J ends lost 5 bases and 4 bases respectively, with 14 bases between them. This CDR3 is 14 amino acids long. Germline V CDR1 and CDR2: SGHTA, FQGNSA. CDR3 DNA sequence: TGTGCCAGCAGCGTCGACAGGAGGAGCACTGAAGCTTTCTTT. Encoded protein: CASSVDRRSTEAFF.

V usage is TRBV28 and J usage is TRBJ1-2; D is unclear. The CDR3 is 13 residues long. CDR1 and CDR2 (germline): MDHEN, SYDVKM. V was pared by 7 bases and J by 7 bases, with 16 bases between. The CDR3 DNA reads TGTGCCAGCATCACCGAAGCGGCAGTTGGCTACACCTTC. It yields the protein CASITEAAVGYTF.

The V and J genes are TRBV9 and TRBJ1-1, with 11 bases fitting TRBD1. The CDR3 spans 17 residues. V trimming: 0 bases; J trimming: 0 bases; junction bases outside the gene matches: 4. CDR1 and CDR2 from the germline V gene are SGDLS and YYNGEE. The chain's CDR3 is CASSVGGTGGMNTEAFF. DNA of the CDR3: TGTGCCAGCAGCGTAGGGGGGACAGGGGGGATGAACACTGAAGCTTTCTTT.

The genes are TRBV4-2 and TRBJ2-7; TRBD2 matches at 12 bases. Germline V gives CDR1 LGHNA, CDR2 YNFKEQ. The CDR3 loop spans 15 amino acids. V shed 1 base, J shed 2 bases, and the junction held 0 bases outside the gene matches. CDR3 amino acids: CASSQGLAGAYEQYV. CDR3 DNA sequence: TGTGCCAGCAGCCAAGGACTAGCGGGAGCCTACGAGCAGTACGTC.

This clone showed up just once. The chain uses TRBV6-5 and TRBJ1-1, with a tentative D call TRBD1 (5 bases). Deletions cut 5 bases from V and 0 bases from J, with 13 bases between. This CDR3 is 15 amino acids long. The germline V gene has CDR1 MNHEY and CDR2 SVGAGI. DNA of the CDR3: TGTGCCAGCAGTCCGCGACAGTTTATGAACACTGAAGCTTTCTTT. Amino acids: CASSPRQFMNTEAFF.

The CDR3 DNA reads TGTGCCAGCAGCACGACAGGTGAACAGCCCCAGCATTTT. Protein sequence: CASSTTGEQPQHF. The chain has TRBV27 and TRBJ1-5; weak D call: TRBD1 (6 bases). The germline CDR1 and CDR2 sequences are MNHEY and SMNVEV (reference sequence). The CDR3 length is 13 residues. With 6 bases removed from V and 7 bases from J, the gap between germline ends came to 13 bases.

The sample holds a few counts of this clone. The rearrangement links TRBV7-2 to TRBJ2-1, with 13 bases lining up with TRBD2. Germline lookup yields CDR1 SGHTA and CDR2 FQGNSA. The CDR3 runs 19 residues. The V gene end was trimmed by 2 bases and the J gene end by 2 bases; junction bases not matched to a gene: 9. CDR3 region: CASSLSTSGRLGPYNEQFF. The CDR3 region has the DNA TGTGCCAGCAGCTTATCGACTAGCGGGAGGCTGGGCCCCTACAATGAGCAGTTCTTC.

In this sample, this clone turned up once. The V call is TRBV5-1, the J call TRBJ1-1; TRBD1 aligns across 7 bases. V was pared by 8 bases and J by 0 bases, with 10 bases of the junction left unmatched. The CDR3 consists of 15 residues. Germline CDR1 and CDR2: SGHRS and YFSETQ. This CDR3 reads CASNPTGIMNTEAFF. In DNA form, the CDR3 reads TGCGCCAGTAATCCGACAGGGATAATGAACACTGAAGCTTTCTTT.

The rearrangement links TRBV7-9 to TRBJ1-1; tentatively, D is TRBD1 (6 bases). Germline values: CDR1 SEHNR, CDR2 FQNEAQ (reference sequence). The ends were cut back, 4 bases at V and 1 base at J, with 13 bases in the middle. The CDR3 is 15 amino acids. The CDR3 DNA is TGTGCCAGCAGCTATAAGGACAGTCGGAACACTGAAGCTTTCTTT. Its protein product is CASSYKDSRNTEAFF.

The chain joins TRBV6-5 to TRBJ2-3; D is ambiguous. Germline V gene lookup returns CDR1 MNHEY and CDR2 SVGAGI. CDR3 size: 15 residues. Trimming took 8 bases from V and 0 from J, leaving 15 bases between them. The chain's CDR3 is CASRPAWRSTDTQYF. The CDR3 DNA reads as TGTGCCAGCCGGCCCGCGTGGCGGAGCACAGATACGCAGTATTTT.

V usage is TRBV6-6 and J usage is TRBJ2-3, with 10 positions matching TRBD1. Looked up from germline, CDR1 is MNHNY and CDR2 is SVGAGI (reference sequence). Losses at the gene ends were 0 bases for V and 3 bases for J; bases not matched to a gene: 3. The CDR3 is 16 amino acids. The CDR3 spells CASSYSPGQGTDTQYF. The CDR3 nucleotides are TGTGCCAGCAGTTACTCGCCGGGACAGGGGACAGATACGCAGTATTTT.

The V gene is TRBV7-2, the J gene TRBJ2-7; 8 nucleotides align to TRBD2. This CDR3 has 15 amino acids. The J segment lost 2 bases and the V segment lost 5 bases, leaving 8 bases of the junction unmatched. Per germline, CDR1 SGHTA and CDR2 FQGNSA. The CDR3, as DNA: TGTGCCAGCAGCGCCGTAGCGGGAAGCGCCTACGAGCAGTACGTC. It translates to CASSAVAGSAYEQYV.

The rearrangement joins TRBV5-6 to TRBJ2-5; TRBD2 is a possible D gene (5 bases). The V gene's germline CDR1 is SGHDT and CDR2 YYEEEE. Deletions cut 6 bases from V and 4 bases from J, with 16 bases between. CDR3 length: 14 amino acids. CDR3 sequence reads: CASTPRVVLETQYF. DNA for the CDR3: TGTGCCAGCACCCCGAGGGTGGTTTTAGAGACCCAGTACTTC.